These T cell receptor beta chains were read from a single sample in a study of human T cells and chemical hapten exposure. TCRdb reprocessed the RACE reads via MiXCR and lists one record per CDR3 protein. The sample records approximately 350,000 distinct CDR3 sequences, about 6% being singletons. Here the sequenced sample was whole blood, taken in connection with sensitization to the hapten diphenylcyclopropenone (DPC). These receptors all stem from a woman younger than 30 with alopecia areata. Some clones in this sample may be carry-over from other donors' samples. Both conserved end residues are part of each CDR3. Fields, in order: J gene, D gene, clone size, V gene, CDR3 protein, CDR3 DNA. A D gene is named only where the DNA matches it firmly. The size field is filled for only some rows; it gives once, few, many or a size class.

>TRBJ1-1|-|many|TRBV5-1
CASSLAANTEAFF
TGTGCCAGCAGCTTGGCGGCGAACACTGAAGCTTTCTTT
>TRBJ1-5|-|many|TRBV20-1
CSARAGANQPQHF
TGCAGTGCTAGAGCGGGGGCCAATCAGCCCCAGCATTTT
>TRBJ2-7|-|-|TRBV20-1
CSKQLAYEQYF
TGCAGTAAACAGTTGGCCTACGAGCAGTACTTC
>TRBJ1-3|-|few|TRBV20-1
CSARPGNFGNTIYF
TGCAGTGCTAGACCGGGCAACTTTGGAAACACCATATATTTT
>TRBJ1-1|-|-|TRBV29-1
CSVEEAVNTEAFF
TGCAGCGTTGAAGAGGCCGTGAACACTGAAGCTTTCTTT
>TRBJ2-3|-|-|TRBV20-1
CSPISTRNTDTQYF
TGCAGCCCTATTTCTACAAGGAACACAGATACGCAGTATTTT
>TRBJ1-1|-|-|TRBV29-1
CSVVEVEAFF
TGCAGCGTTGTCGAAGTTGAAGCTTTCTTT
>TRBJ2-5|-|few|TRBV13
CASSSRASDYQETQYF
TGTGCCAGCAGCTCCCGGGCTAGCGACTACCAAGAGACCCAGTACTTC
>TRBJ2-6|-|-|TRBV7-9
CASTRQIQSSGANVLTF
TGTGCCAGCACCCGACAGATCCAGAGCTCTGGGGCTAACGTCCTGACTTTC
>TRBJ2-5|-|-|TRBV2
CASHTGCRETQYF
TGTGCCAGCCACACAGGGTGTAGAGAGACCCAGTACTTC
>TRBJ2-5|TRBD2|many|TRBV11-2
CASSPRTSPQETQYF
TGTGCCAGCAGCCCCCGGACTAGCCCCCAAGAGACCCAGTACTTC
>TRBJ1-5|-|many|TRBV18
CASSKPGAQGHQPQHF
TGTGCCAGCTCAAAACCCGGGGCCCAGGGGCATCAGCCCCAGCATTTT
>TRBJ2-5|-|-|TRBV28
CASSSSKGLEETQYF
TGTGCCAGCAGTTCCTCGAAGGGGTTGGAAGAGACCCAGTACTTC
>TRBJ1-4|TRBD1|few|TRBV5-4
CASSSGGQGEKLFF
TGTGCCAGCAGCAGCGGGGGACAGGGTGAAAAACTGTTTTTT
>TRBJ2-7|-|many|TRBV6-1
CASISAVGRWYEQYF
TGTGCCAGCATCTCCGCAGTGGGACGTTGGTACGAGCAGTACTTC
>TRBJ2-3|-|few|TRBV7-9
CASSLTFSPSGAHKDTQYF
TGTGCCAGCAGTCTTACATTTTCCCCCTCCGGGGCCCACAAAGATACGCAGTATTTT
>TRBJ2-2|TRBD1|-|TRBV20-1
CSAPGQGADTGELFF
TGCAGTGCCCCCGGACAGGGCGCGGACACCGGGGAGCTGTTTTTT
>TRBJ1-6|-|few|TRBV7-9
CASSRLLGNSPLHF
TGTGCCAGCAGCCGACTCCTGGGGAATTCACCCCTCCACTTT
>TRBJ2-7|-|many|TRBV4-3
CASSQDRRSGEQYF
TGCGCCAGCAGCCAAGATCGGAGGAGCGGCGAGCAGTACTTC
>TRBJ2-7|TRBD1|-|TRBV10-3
CAITGQGAYEQYF
TGTGCCATCACCGGACAGGGCGCCTACGAGCAGTACTTC
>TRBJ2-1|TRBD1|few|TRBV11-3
CASSKQGGVNEQFF
TGTGCCAGCAGCAAACAGGGGGGAGTGAATGAGCAGTTCTTC
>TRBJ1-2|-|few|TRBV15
CATSRAGTENYGYTF
TGTGCCACCAGCAGGGCCGGGACGGAGAACTATGGCTACACCTTC
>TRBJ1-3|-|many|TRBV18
CASSPQDGSSGNTIYF
TGTGCCAGCTCACCCCAGGACGGATCCTCTGGAAACACCATATATTTT
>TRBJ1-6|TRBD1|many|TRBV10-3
CAISESTQGGSPLHF
TGTGCCATCAGTGAGTCAACTCAGGGGGGATCACCCCTCCACTTT
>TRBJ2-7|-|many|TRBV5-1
CASSLSGTVNEQYF
TGCGCCAGCAGTCTTTCCGGGACGGTCAACGAGCAGTACTTC
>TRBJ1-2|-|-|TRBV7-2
CASSPARRAYGYTF
TGTGCCAGCAGCCCAGCCCGCCGCGCGTATGGCTACACCTTC
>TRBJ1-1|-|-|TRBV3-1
CASSQIDDTEAFF
TGTGCCAGCAGCCAGATCGACGACACTGAAGCTTTCTTT